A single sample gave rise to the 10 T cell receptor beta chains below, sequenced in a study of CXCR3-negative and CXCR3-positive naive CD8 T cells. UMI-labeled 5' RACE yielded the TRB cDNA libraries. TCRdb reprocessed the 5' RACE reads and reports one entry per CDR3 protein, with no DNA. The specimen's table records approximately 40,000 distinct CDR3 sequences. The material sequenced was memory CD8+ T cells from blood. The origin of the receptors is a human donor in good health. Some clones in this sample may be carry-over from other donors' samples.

The CDR3 reads CSAESGGGFNYGYTF. This chain joins TRBV20-1 and TRBJ1-2. The CDR3 extends over 15 amino acids. Germline V gene sequence: CDR1 DFQATT, CDR2 SNEGSKA (reference sequence).

This chain's CDR3 is CASSYDGAPSYEQYF. The chain couples TRBV6-5 to TRBJ2-7. The CDR3 covers 15 residues. Germline CDR1 reads MNHEY; CDR2 reads SVGAGI.

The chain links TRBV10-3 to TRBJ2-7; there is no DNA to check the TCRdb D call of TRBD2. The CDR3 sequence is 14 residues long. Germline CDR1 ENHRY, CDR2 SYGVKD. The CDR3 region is CAIMGGGYSYEQYF.

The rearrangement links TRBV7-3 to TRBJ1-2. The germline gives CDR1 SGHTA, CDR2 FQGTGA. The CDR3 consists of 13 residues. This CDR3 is CASSLSNGYGYTF.

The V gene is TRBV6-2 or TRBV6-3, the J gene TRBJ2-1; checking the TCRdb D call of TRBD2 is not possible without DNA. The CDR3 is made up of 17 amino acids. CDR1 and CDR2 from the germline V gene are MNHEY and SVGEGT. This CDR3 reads CASSYSSSVPPYNEQFF.

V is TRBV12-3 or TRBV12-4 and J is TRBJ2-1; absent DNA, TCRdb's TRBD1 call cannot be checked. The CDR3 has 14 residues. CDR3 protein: CASSLTGRYNEQFF.

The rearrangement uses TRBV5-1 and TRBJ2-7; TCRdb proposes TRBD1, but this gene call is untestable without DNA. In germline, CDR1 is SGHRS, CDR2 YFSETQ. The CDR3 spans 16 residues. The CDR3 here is CASSLTGQGLGGEQYF.

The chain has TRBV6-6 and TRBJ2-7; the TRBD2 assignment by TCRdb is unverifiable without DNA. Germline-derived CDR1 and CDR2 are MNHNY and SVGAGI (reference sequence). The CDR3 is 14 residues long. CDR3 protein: CASSTTSGGYEQYF.

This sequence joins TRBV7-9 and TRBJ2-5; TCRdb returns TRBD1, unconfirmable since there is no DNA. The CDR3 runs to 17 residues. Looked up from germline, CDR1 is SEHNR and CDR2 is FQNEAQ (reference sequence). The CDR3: CASSLSPGQGGQETQYF.

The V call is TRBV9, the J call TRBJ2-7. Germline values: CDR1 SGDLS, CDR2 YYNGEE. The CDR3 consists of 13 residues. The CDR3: CASSVGGPYEQYF.